What follows are 32 T cell receptor beta chains derived from one specimen sequenced in a study of blood T cells in healthy people across ages. Primed by a sample-barcoded 5' primer and a J-beta primer mix, a second PCR proceeded for roughly 7 to 12 cycles. MiXCR, applied by TCRdb to the 5' RACE reads, yields one record per CDR3 protein. The data contain 850,000 to 1,300,000 distinct CDR3 sequences, under 55% of them seen just once; the ten biggest clones take up approximately 17%. Sequenced: blood. The receptors were sampled from a woman aged 55 to 70 in good health.

The rearrangement links TRBV12-3 or TRBV12-4 to TRBJ2-1, with a tentative D call TRBD2 (7 bases). Trimming removed 1 base at V and 1 base at J, with 14 bases between. This CDR3 is 17 amino acids long. Written as DNA, the CDR3 is TGTGCCAGCAGTTTAGAGTTCGGGGGGCAGTCCTACAATGAGCAGTTCTTC. Translating gives CASSLEFGGQSYNEQFF.

CDR3 sequence: CSAYGGRSSYEQYF. The CDR3 coding sequence is TGCAGTGCTTATGGTGGCAGGAGCTCCTACGAGCAGTACTTC. The V call is TRBV20-1, the J call TRBJ2-7; D is ambiguous. Germline V gives CDR1 DFQATT, CDR2 SNEGSKA (reference sequence). The CDR3 is made up of 14 amino acids. The V gene lost 5 bases and the J gene lost 0 bases, with 14 bases spanning the gap.

This chain uses TRBV4-2 with TRBJ2-7; perhaps TRBD2 as D (6 bases). CDR3 length: 16 residues. Germline CDR1 LGHNA, CDR2 YNFKEQ. V lost 2 bases and J 3 bases, leaving 17 bases between the germline ends. DNA for the CDR3: TGTGCCAGCAGCCAATCGGGCGGGGACTGGCTCTACGAGCAGTACTTC. This gives the protein CASSQSGGDWLYEQYF.

The V call is TRBV2, the J call TRBJ2-1; 11 bases align to TRBD2. The CDR3 totals 17 residues. With V trimmed by 4 bases and J by 5 bases, 10 bases remained unmatched. The germline CDR1 and CDR2 sequences are SNHLY and FYNNEI. The DNA for the CDR3 is TGTGCCAGCAGTGGAAGGGAACTAGCGGGAGAGGACAATGAGCAGTTCTTC. This codes for CASSGRELAGEDNEQFF. The variable domain in full, completed from reference TRBV2 and TRBJ2-1, reads EPEVTQTPSHQVTQMGQEVILRCVPISNHLYFYWYRQILGQKVEFLVSFYNNEISEKSEIFDDQFSVERPDGSNFTLKIRSTKLEDSAMYFCASSGRELAGEDNEQFFGPGTRLTVL.

The gene calls are TRBV20-1 and TRBJ2-3, with a possible D match to TRBD2 (6 bases). CDR3 length: 15 amino acids. Germline loops: CDR1 DFQATT, CDR2 SNEGSKA (reference sequence). The V end lost 6 bases, the J end lost 0 bases, and 16 bases lay between the germline ends. CDR3 region: CSAEGLTTSTDTQYF. The CDR3, as DNA: TGCAGTGCGGAGGGACTTACCACTAGCACAGATACGCAGTATTTT.

For this clonotype: At one of its ends the junction is not consistent with the germline gene, which may arise from a read error. V and J are TRBV6-5 and TRBJ2-7; 9 bases match TRBD2. Per the germline V gene, CDR1 is MNHEY and CDR2 is SVGAGI. This CDR3 comprises 14 residues. The chain's CDR3 is CASSRSTSGYERYF. The CDR3 nucleotides read TGTGCCAGCAGCCGCTCGACTAGCGGATACGAGCGGTACTTC.

V usage is TRBV20-1 and J usage is TRBJ2-1; weak D call: TRBD2 (5 bases). The end of the DNA is better explained by TRBJ2-7, so the J call may be wrong. This CDR3 has 18 residues. Germline values: CDR1 DFQATT, CDR2 SNEGSKA (reference sequence). The CDR3 loop is CSARDGRDYSSSYNEQYF. The CDR3 DNA follows: TGCAGTGCTAGAGACGGCCGCGACTACTCGAGCTCCTACAATGAGCAGTACTTC.

The rearrangement joins TRBV6-5 to TRBJ2-7; 8 nucleotides agree with TRBD2. Germline trimming cut 2 bases from V and 6 bases from J; bases unmatched to any gene: 6. The CDR3 covers 14 residues. The germline CDR1 and CDR2 sequences are MNHEY and SVGAGI. In nucleotides, the CDR3 is TGTGCCAGCAGTTACCAGCGGGAGCGGCGCGAGCAGTACTTC. This encodes CASSYQRERREQYF.

The chain carries TRBV20-1 and TRBJ2-1; D possibly matches TRBD1 or TRBD2 (6 bases each). Germline V gives CDR1 DFQATT, CDR2 SNEGSKA (reference sequence). Trimming removed 6 bases at V and 2 bases at J, with 11 bases between. The CDR3 is made up of 13 amino acids. CDR3 DNA: TGCAGTGCCAGGAGGGGGGCCTACAATGAGCAGTTCTTC. Translating it yields CSARRGAYNEQFF.

V is TRBV25-1 and J is TRBJ2-4, with 12 bases aligning to TRBD2. Judging by the DNA end, TRBJ2-7 fits better; the J call may be wrong. The germline V gene encodes CDR1 MGHDK and CDR2 SYGVNS. The CDR3 is 15 residues long. CDR3 loop: CASSEPGLAGHEQYF. DNA of the CDR3: TGTGCCAGCAGTGAGCCGGGACTAGCGGGCCACGAGCAGTACTTC.

A word on this clonotype: This CDR3 is missing its conserved last phenylalanine or tryptophan, likely due to a read error. The J gene is TRBJ2-4, the V gene TRBV13, with 11 bases aligning to TRBD2. V shed 4 bases, J shed 11 bases, and the junction held 10 bases outside the gene matches. Per germline, CDR1 PRHDT and CDR2 FYEKMQ (reference sequence). CDR3 size: 15 residues. In nucleotides, the CDR3 is TGTGCCAGCAGCTCACGGACTAGCGGGTCGATTGTTCAGTACATC. Translating it yields CASSSRTSGSIVQYI.

This clonotype was seen a handful of times. This rearrangement joins TRBV3-1 to TRBJ2-5, with 9 bases lining up with TRBD2. V dropped 4 bases and J dropped 7; count of bases not matched to a gene: 10. In germline, CDR1 is LGHDT, CDR2 YNNKEL (reference sequence). This CDR3 is built from 15 residues. The CDR3 bases are TGTGCCAGCAGCCTTGCCGGGACTAGCCCGCGGACCCAGTACTTC. Amino acids: CASSLAGTSPRTQYF.

This clonotype occurred a few times. This rearrangement joins TRBV7-8 to TRBJ2-7; D may be TRBD2 (6 bases). CDR1 is SGHVS, CDR2 FQNEAQ, per germline. The CDR3 covers 14 residues. V shed 5 bases and J shed 1 base, with 12 bases lying between them. In nucleotides, the CDR3 is TGTGCCAGCAGCGCTCTTAGCGGATCCTACGAGCAGTACTTC. Its translation is CASSALSGSYEQYF.

The chain couples TRBV6-2 or TRBV6-3 to TRBJ2-4; D not certain. Trimming left V 3 bases short and J 0 bases short, with 9 bases between. Germline CDR1 MNHEY, CDR2 SVGEGT. The CDR3 consists of 15 residues. In nucleotides, the CDR3 is TGTGCCAGCAGTTATATAGGTCTAGCCAAAAACATTCAGTACTTC. Its protein is CASSYIGLAKNIQYF.

The gene calls are TRBV7-6 and TRBJ2-3; 12 bases match TRBD2. CDR3 length: 17 amino acids. The V segment lost 3 bases and the J segment 4 bases; nucleotides outside the gene matches: 8. CDR1 is SGHVS and CDR2 is FNYEAQ in the germline V gene. Here the CDR3 reads CASSFRPTSGSADTQYF. The CDR3 DNA sequence: TGTGCCAGCAGCTTTCGTCCGACTAGCGGGAGTGCAGATACGCAGTATTTT.

The chain couples TRBV7-6 to TRBJ2-6, with D uncertain. V dropped 2 bases and J dropped 3 bases, with 8 bases sitting between them. There are 15 residues in the CDR3. Germline CDR1 and CDR2: SGHVS and FNYEAQ. For the CDR3, the DNA is TGTGCCAGCAGCTTATTCTCTAGTGGGGCCAACGTCCTGACTTTC. The encoded protein is CASSLFSSGANVLTF.

This clonotype occurred a few times. V usage is TRBV5-1 and J usage is TRBJ2-3; weak D call: TRBD2 (6 bases). Germline loops: CDR1 SGHRS, CDR2 YFSETQ. Trimming pared 9 bases from V and 2 bases from J, leaving 13 bases between. This CDR3 is 13 amino acids long. The CDR3 DNA reads as TGCGCCACTAGCGAGACCCCCACAGATACGCAGTATTTT. This sequence encodes CATSETPTDTQYF.

This sequence joins TRBV12-3 or TRBV12-4 and TRBJ2-3; 9 bases are a match to TRBD1. The length of the CDR3 is 15 residues. Trimming removed 6 bases from V and 0 bases from J; junction bases left unmatched: 4. This CDR3 reads CASRRQGESTDTQYF. CDR3 DNA: TGTGCCAGCAGGCGACAGGGGGAAAGCACAGATACGCAGTATTTT.

This clonotype was seen many times. V gene TRBV21-1 combines with J gene TRBJ2-1; TRBD2, the table's D call, lacks a check against the DNA. TRBV21-1 is designated a pseudogene. This CDR3 region has 16 residues. The CDR3 DNA reads as TGTGCCAGCAGCAAAGAACACGCGAAGGAGGACAATGAGCAGTTCTTC. Translating it yields CASSKEHAKEDNEQFF.

The sample holds a few counts of this clonotype. This chain links TRBV20-1 with TRBJ2-7; the D is unclear. Germline V lookup: CDR1 DFQATT, CDR2 SNEGSKA (reference sequence). The CDR3 contains 11 residues. The V end was cut by 0 bases, the J end by 11 bases, with 11 bases between. DNA for the CDR3: TGCAGTGCTAGAGATATAAACTTGGAGTACTTC. This gives the protein CSARDINLEYF.

This clonotype was seen only a few times. This sequence joins TRBV4-1 and TRBJ2-7, with TRBD2 identical over 8 bases. CDR1 and CDR2 from the germline V gene are MGHRA and YSYEKL. This CDR3 has 15 amino acids. The V gene end was trimmed by 4 bases and the J gene end by 5 bases; junction bases not matched to a gene: 10. In DNA, the CDR3 is TGCGCCAGCAGCCTCCGTTCCGGGAGGGTGGACGAGCAGTACTTC. Residues: CASSLRSGRVDEQYF.

This clonotype was counted only a few times. The chain is built from TRBV10-1 and TRBJ2-1; 8 bases align to TRBD2. The CDR3 is made up of 16 amino acids. Germline loops: CDR1 WNHNN, CDR2 SYGVQD (reference sequence). Trimming cost V 4 bases and J 4 bases; bases outside gene matches: 9. In nucleotides, the CDR3 is TGCGCCAGCAGTGGGGGAGCGGGAGTGGGGTACAATGAGCAGTTCTTC. It is translated as CASSGGAGVGYNEQFF.

This clonotype has a handful of counts. The genes are TRBV29-1 and TRBJ2-2, with D uncertain. Trimming took 6 bases from V and 3 from J, leaving 11 bases between them. The germline V gene encodes CDR1 SQVTM and CDR2 ANQGSEA. The CDR3 spans 13 residues. The CDR3 nucleotides read TGCAGCGTACGATCAGAAGACACCGGGGAGCTGTTTTTT. It translates to CSVRSEDTGELFF.

This clonotype showed up just a few times. This rearrangement joins TRBV3-1 to TRBJ2-5, with a possible D match to TRBD2 (5 bases). The CDR3 runs to 13 residues. V lost 2 bases and J 5 bases, leaving 9 bases between the germline ends. CDR1 LGHDT and CDR2 YNNKEL come from the germline V gene (reference sequence). CDR3 sequence reads: CASSQQPGETQYF. The DNA of the CDR3 is TGTGCCAGCAGCCAACAACCGGGGGAGACCCAGTACTTC.

This clonotype was seen only a few times. V and J are TRBV6-2 or TRBV6-3 and TRBJ1-1; D possibly corresponds to TRBD1 (6 bases). The length of the CDR3 is 16 residues. V was shortened by 10 bases and J by 2 bases, with 23 bases between the two germline ends. Germline loops: CDR1 MNHEY, CDR2 SVGEGT. CDR3: CAIKDAPGAENTEAFF. For the CDR3, the DNA is TGTGCCATCAAAGACGCCCCAGGGGCTGAAAACACTGAAGCTTTCTTT.

The J gene is TRBJ2-6, the V gene TRBV5-1, with D possibly being TRBD1 (6 bases). Germline V gene sequence: CDR1 SGHRS, CDR2 YFSETQ. The CDR3 is 15 amino acids. Trimming removed 6 bases at V and 4 bases at J, with 14 bases between. This chain's CDR3 is CASTLQGTGANVLTF. In nucleotides, the CDR3 is TGCGCCAGCACTCTACAGGGTACCGGGGCCAACGTCCTGACTTTC.

This rearrangement joins TRBV20-1 to TRBJ2-3, with D perhaps assigned TRBD1 or TRBD2 (5 bases each). In germline, CDR1 is DFQATT, CDR2 SNEGSKA (reference sequence). The germline V and J ends were trimmed by 5 bases and 0 bases, with 15 bases remaining between them. The CDR3 has 15 amino acids. DNA for the CDR3: TGCAGTGCTGACGGGACGGAGCCAAGCACAGATACGCAGTATTTT. It encodes CSADGTEPSTDTQYF.

This CDR3 reads CASSLGPNQETQYF. CDR3 DNA: TGTGCCAGCAGTTTAGGGCCAAACCAAGAGACCCAGTACTTC. The rearrangement links TRBV27 to TRBJ2-5, with D hard to call. This CDR3 comprises 14 residues. The V end lost 2 bases, the J end lost 0 bases, and 7 bases lay between the germline ends. CDR1 is MNHEY and CDR2 is SMNVEV in the germline V gene (reference sequence).

The V and J genes are TRBV7-2 and TRBJ2-7; the match to TRBD1 covers 10 bases. The germline gives CDR1 SGHTA, CDR2 FQGNSA. CDR3 size: 17 residues. V shed 0 bases, J shed 4 bases, and the junction held 9 bases outside the gene matches. CDR3 sequence reads: CASSLAQLRDRGYEQYF. The CDR3 coding sequence is TGTGCCAGCAGCTTAGCTCAACTCCGGGACAGGGGTTACGAGCAGTACTTC. The whole variable domain, remainder taken from reference TRBV7-2 and TRBJ2-7, is GAGVSQSPSNKVTEKGKDVELRCDPISGHTALYWYRQSLGQGLEFLIYFQGNSAPDKSGLPSDRFSAERTGGSVSTLTIQRTQQEDSAVYLCASSLAQLRDRGYEQYFGPGTRLTVT.

DNA of the CDR3: TGTGCCAGCAGGGTACAGGGAGGTGGGGCTGAAGCTTTCTTT. Its protein product is CASRVQGGGAEAFF. The rearrangement links TRBV6-6 to TRBJ1-1; perhaps TRBD1 as D (6 bases). Trimming left V 6 bases short and J 6 bases short, with 17 bases between. The CDR3 is 14 amino acids. Germline V gives CDR1 MNHNY, CDR2 SVGAGI (reference sequence).

The chain joins TRBV14 to TRBJ2-1, with no clear D. Per germline, CDR1 SGHDN and CDR2 FVKESK. The V gene lost 1 base and the J gene lost 7 bases, with 8 bases spanning the gap. The CDR3 extends over 13 amino acids. The CDR3 sequence: CASSQARTNEQFF. The CDR3 coding sequence is TGTGCCAGCAGCCAAGCCAGGACGAATGAGCAGTTCTTC.

The chain joins TRBV29-1 to TRBJ2-3; D may be TRBD1 (6 bases). The V end was cut by 4 bases, the J end by 2 bases, with 13 bases between. The CDR3 runs to 14 residues. CDR1 and CDR2 (germline): SQVTM, ANQGSEA. The chain's CDR3 is CSVGGTSITDTQYF. The CDR3 region has the DNA TGCAGCGTTGGAGGGACAAGCATCACAGATACGCAGTATTTT.